The present T cell receptor beta chain was sequenced within a study of cytomegalovirus exposure and HLA in healthy donors. On the study more broadly: There were 100 million to 130 million unique TCR beta sequences, drawn from about 179 million T cells, in an earlier analysis. Points from the study as a whole: TCR beta V segments were, for the most part, productive about 87% or about 30% of the time in an earlier analysis.

In this sample, this clone turned up a few times. Its antigen is undetermined. PCR was performed using 60 Vbeta and 13 Jbeta primers. Data came from immunoSEQ multiplex PCR; TCRdb stores just in-frame clones and leaves some out. The sample has 150,000 to 200,000 clones; around 79% are singletons. Germline values: CDR1 MDHEN, CDR2 SYDVKM. This CDR3 has 15 amino acids. V trimming: 7 bases; J trimming: 1 base; junction bases outside the gene matches: 7. Sequenced: PBMCs. The TCR comes from a man aged 50 to 60 in good health and CMV-seropositive. This chain joins TRBV28 and TRBJ2-7; 10 nucleotides line up with TRBD1. The chain's CDR3 is CASTSRDRGSYEQYF. As DNA, the CDR3 is TGTGCCAGCACAAGCCGGGACAGGGGTTCCTACGAGCAGTACTTC.